This T cell receptor beta chain was observed in a study of blood T cell repertoires in COVID-19. About the study: Italy, Spain and the United States were the sources of the convalescent and acute COVID-19 samples. Sample material is recorded as cDNA or gDNA derived from T cells, B-cell-depleted T cells, or PBMCs.

CDR1 is PRHDT, CDR2 FYEKMQ, per germline (reference sequence). This CDR3 contains 15 residues. Trimming cost V 1 base and J 1 base, with 11 bases left between them. Authors' processing steps: It was from reference gene primer amplification that nucleated cell counts were estimated. Profiling relied on immunoSEQ multiplex PCR, and the TCRdb table lists in-frame clones only, not all of them. D and trimming come from the DNA, and the V and J calls and clone size come from that table. The profile shows 200,000 or so clones, roughly 84% of them singletons. This TCR came from a man aged 45 to 65 who had recovered from COVID-19. Sequenced input: peripheral blood. V is TRBV13 and J is TRBJ2-7; tentatively, D is TRBD1 (6 bases). The CDR3 sequence is CASSLAGDLSYEQYF. DNA for the CDR3: TGTGCCAGCAGCTTAGCAGGGGACCTTTCCTACGAGCAGTACTTC.